This is a list of T cell receptor beta chains from one sample in a study of shared clonotypes between healthy human individuals. The method was immunoSEQ multiplex PCR; TCRdb's version includes in-frame clones alone and lacks a portion of them. This sample yields about 2.2 million clones, of which roughly 91% are seen a single time; 1.5% to 2% belongs to the top ten. Sequencing was performed on naive CD8+ T cells from PBMCs. These receptors all stem from a man younger than 35 in good health. Some clones in this sample may be carry-over from other donors' samples. Each CDR3 is given with its conserved first and last residue. Fields, in order: V gene, clone size, J gene, D gene, CDR3 DNA, CDR3 protein. A D gene is named only where the DNA matches it firmly. Clone size appears in some rows only: once, few, many, or a class for an expanded clone.

>TRBV5-3|few|TRBJ2-7|NA
TGTGCCAGAAGCTTCGGTAGCGAGCAGTACTTC
CARSFGSEQYF
>TRBV27|NA|TRBJ2-3|TRBD2
TGTGCCAGCAGTTTATCGAAGCGGGAGTGGGTAGATACGCAGTATTTT
CASSLSKREWVDTQYF
>TRBV11-3|NA|TRBJ2-2|TRBD1
TGTGCCAGCAGCTCCCCTGAGACAGGGGTGAACACCGGGGAGCTGTTTTTT
CASSSPETGVNTGELFF
>TRBV7-9|NA|TRBJ2-1|TRBD2
TGTGCCAGCAGCCTAATGACTAGCTATGGCGAGCAGTTCTTC
CASSLMTSYGEQFF
>TRBV7-2|NA|TRBJ2-5|NA
TGTGCCAGCAGCTTGGCCCCCCCGGAGACCCAGTACTTC
CASSLAPPETQYF
>TRBV6-1|NA|TRBJ2-7|NA
TGTGCCAGCAGTGTGCAGGTTCCCTACGAGCAGTACTTC
CASSVQVPYEQYF
>TRBV10-3|NA|TRBJ1-2|TRBD1
TGTGCCATCAGGGACAGGGAGGTGAACGATGGCTACACCTTC
CAIRDREVNDGYTF
>TRBV6-6|once|TRBJ2-7|TRBD2
TGTGCCAGCAGTGGGACTAGCGCCTACGAGCAGTACTTC
CASSGTSAYEQYF
>TRBV6-6|NA|TRBJ2-1|NA
TGTGCCAGCAGTTACTTATCAGGGATCAATGAGCAGTTCTTC
CASSYLSGINEQFF
>TRBV5-3|few|TRBJ1-1|NA
TGTGCCAGAAGCTTAAAGGACCTCCCGGAAGCTTTCTTT
CARSLKDLPEAFF
>TRBV15|NA|TRBJ2-3|NA
TGTGCCACCAGCCACCAGGAAACAGATACGCAGTATTTT
CATSHQETDTQYF
>TRBV25-1|NA|TRBJ1-1|NA
TGTGCCAGCAGACACAGTCTGAACACTGAAGCTTTCTTT
CASRHSLNTEAFF
>TRBV7-9|NA|TRBJ2-3|NA
TGTGCCAGCAGCCGGACGGTGGGGTTACCAGATACGCAGTATTTT
CASSRTVGLPDTQYF
>TRBV19|NA|TRBJ1-2|NA
TGTGCCAGTAAGTTGGGAACCGGCTACACCTTC
CASKLGTGYTF
>TRBV30|NA|TRBJ2-5|NA
TGTGCCTGGAGTGTAGGACGGCAAGAGACCCAGTACTTC
CAWSVGRQETQYF
>TRBV6-1|NA|TRBJ2-7|NA
TGTGCCAGCATCCCGGTCGCCATCCCTACCTACGAGCAGTACTTC
CASIPVAIPTYEQYF
>TRBV4-3|NA|TRBJ2-1|TRBD2
TGCGCCAGCAGCCAAGACTTGCGGGAGGGCCTAAACAATGAGCAGTTCTTC
CASSQDLREGLNNEQFF
>TRBV6-1|NA|TRBJ2-7|TRBD2
TGTGCCAGCAGTGAAATATTCTCTAGCGGGATTTACGAGCAGTACTTC
CASSEIFSSGIYEQYF
>TRBV5-6|NA|TRBJ2-1|NA
TGTGCCAGCAGCCGCGGGGGCAAGGGAAAGTTCTTC
CASSRGGKGKFF
>TRBV2|NA|TRBJ2-1|TRBD2
TGTGCCAGACGGGAGGCCTGGGGCAATGAGCAGTTCTTC
CARREAWGNEQFF
>TRBV27|once|TRBJ2-7|TRBD2
TGTGCCAGCAGAAAGACTAGCGGCTACGAGCAGTACTTC
CASRKTSGYEQYF
>TRBV6-5|NA|TRBJ2-7|TRBD2
TGTGCCAGCAGACCGGGGGGGAACGAGCAGTACTTC
CASRPGGNEQYF
>TRBV9|NA|TRBJ2-7|NA
TGTGCCAGCAGCGTAGCTTACGGGAACTACGAGCAGTACTTC
CASSVAYGNYEQYF
>TRBV6-5|NA|TRBJ1-2|NA
TGTGCCACCGCCCTCCCGGGGAACTATGGCTACACCTTC
CATALPGNYGYTF
>TRBV5-6|many|TRBJ2-2|NA
TGTGCCAGCAGCTATGGGGGCGAGAACACCGGGGAGCTGTTTTTT
CASSYGGENTGELFF
>TRBV5-4|NA|TRBJ2-1|NA
TGTGCCAGCAGCGACGGCGAATACAATGAGCAGTTCTTC
CASSDGEYNEQFF
>TRBV4-3|NA|TRBJ1-1|NA
TGCGCCAGCAGCCAAGATTTGGAGGGGGTAGCTTTCTTT
CASSQDLEGVAFF
>TRBV5-1|NA|TRBJ1-1|TRBD1
TGCGCCAGCAGCTTGGGACAGGGGGCGGACACTGAAGCTTTCTTT
CASSLGQGADTEAFF
>TRBV4-2|NA|TRBJ2-5|TRBD2
TGTGCCAGCAGCCAGACTAGCGCACAAGAGACCCAGTACTTC
CASSQTSAQETQYF
>TRBV29-1|once|TRBJ2-1|TRBD1
TGCAGCGTTGAAACGAGCGGTACGGGACAGGGGGCTAACAATGAGCAGTTCTTC
CSVETSGTGQGANNEQFF
>TRBV2|NA|TRBJ2-7|TRBD2
TGTGCCACCTGGATCCTAGCGGGAGATATCTACGAGCAGTACTTC
CATWILAGDIYEQYF
>TRBV5-6|NA|TRBJ2-1|NA
TGTGCCAGCAGCTTGTTCAGGGAAGATGAGCAGTTCTTC
CASSLFREDEQFF
>TRBV7-8|NA|TRBJ2-7|NA
TGTGCCAGCAGCTTAGCGGGGGTCAGAGTGTCCTACGAGCAGTACTTC
CASSLAGVRVSYEQYF
>TRBV9|NA|TRBJ1-3|NA
TGTGCCAGCAGCCTATCGGGCGAGTCCTACGCGGACACCATATATTTT
CASSLSGESYADTIYF
>TRBV29-1|NA|TRBJ1-1|NA
TGCAGCGTTGAAGGAGGCAGCATCTCGAAACGAATGAACACTGAAGCTTTCTTT
CSVEGGSISKRMNTEAFF
>TRBV9|NA|TRBJ1-1|TRBD1
TGTGCCAGCAGCGTACCCGACAGGGTGACTGAAGCTTTCTTT
CASSVPDRVTEAFF
>TRBV13|once|TRBJ2-7|NA
TGTGCCAGCAGCTTAGGGCACGCCTACGAGCAGTACTTC
CASSLGHAYEQYF
>TRBV5-6|NA|TRBJ1-2|NA
TGTGCCAGCAGCTTGCCGGACGCCTTCATGGGCTACACCTTC
CASSLPDAFMGYTF
>TRBV27|NA|TRBJ2-7|TRBD1
TGTGCCAGCAGACCAGATACAGGGACAGCGGACGAGCAGTACTTC
CASRPDTGTADEQYF
>TRBV6-1|once|TRBJ2-5|TRBD1
TGTGCCAGCAGTGAAGCTTCGGGACAGGCCGTACAAGAGACCCAGTACTTC
CASSEASGQAVQETQYF
>TRBV6-4|NA|TRBJ2-2|NA
TGTGCCAGCAGTGACTGGAGCACCGGGGAGCTGTTTTTT
CASSDWSTGELFF
>TRBV29-1|NA|TRBJ2-7|NA
TGCAGCGGTTACATTCTGGGCTCCTACGAGCAGTACTTC
CSGYILGSYEQYF
>TRBV28|few|TRBJ1-5|NA
TGTGCCAGCAGGCCCTCTCGGGGCCAGCCCCAGCATTTT
CASRPSRGQPQHF
>TRBV29-1|NA|TRBJ2-2|NA
TGCAGCGTTGGGGCAACCCCGGCGGAGCTGTTTTTT
CSVGATPAELFF
>TRBV27|NA|TRBJ1-1|NA
TGTGCCAGCAGCGGGGGTATTACTACTGAAGCTTTCTTT
CASSGGITTEAFF
>TRBV7-9|few|TRBJ1-2|NA
TGTGCCAGCAGCTCGGCGGGGGGCATCGATGGCTACACCTTC
CASSSAGGIDGYTF
>TRBV27|NA|TRBJ2-3|NA
TGTGCCAGCACCGGGACTGCCACCTATTTAGATACGCAGTATTTT
CASTGTATYLDTQYF
>TRBV2|NA|TRBJ2-5|NA
TGTGCCAGCAGTGAGGGACACAAAGAGACCCAGTACTTC
CASSEGHKETQYF
>TRBV21-1|NA|TRBJ1-5|NA
TGTGCCAGCAGCAAAGTTGGAGGCGAGGACAATCAGCCCCAGCATTTT
CASSKVGGEDNQPQHF
>TRBV5-1|NA|TRBJ2-5|TRBD1
TGCGCCAGCAGCTTGGTAGGACAGGGAGGCCAAGAGACCCAGTACTTC
CASSLVGQGGQETQYF
>TRBV6-1|few|TRBJ2-5|NA
TGTGCCAGCAGTGAAGCGTCAGGCAGGGCAGAGACCCAGTACTTC
CASSEASGRAETQYF
>TRBV10-3|NA|TRBJ2-3|NA
TGTGCCATCAGTGACGACCAGGAGAGCACAGATACGCAGTATTTT
CAISDDQESTDTQYF
>TRBV7-9|NA|TRBJ1-1|NA
TGTGCCAGCAGCCTCTCCTGGGAGATGAACACTGAAGCTTTCTTT
CASSLSWEMNTEAFF
>TRBV4-1|NA|TRBJ2-7|TRBD2
TGCGCCAGCAGCCTAAAGGGACTAGGGAGCTCCTACGAGCAGTACTTC
CASSLKGLGSSYEQYF